The 3 T cell receptor beta chains below were found in one sample sequenced in a study of Ad26.COV2.S vaccination and SARS-CoV-2 variants. Documented treatment: some 20 received Ad26.COV2.S at low or high dose, single or two shots; roughly 5 received placebo; per-sample allocation not given. Each sample was drawn 63 days after the first injection (of vaccine or placebo). Sequenced by immunoSEQ multiplex PCR; TCRdb stores in-frame clones only, minus some. This table holds approximately 480,000 clones, around 90% found once. Sequencing used peripheral blood, obtained in a trial of Ad26.COV2.S vaccine versus placebo. These receptors were obtained from a person aged 18-65 years who received the Ad26.COV2.S COVID-19 vaccine or a placebo.

This chain connects TRBV19 to TRBJ2-1; TRBD2 aligns across 10 bases. CDR3 length: 16 residues. The V segment lost 4 bases and the J segment 4 bases; nucleotides outside the gene matches: 7. Germline V gene lookup returns CDR1 LNHDA and CDR2 SQIVND (reference sequence). CDR3 in amino acids: CASSKAGGPRYNEQFF. The CDR3 DNA sequence: TGTGCCAGTAGTAAAGCGGGAGGGCCTAGGTACAATGAGCAGTTCTTC.

The chain combines TRBV12-5 with TRBJ2-2; 12 nucleotides match TRBD2. Germline CDR1 and CDR2: LGHNT and FRNRAP. CDR3 length: 16 amino acids. Trimming at V came to 6 bases and at J to 4 bases, leaving 6 bases not matched to a gene. The CDR3 here is CASGPGTSGLTGELFF. DNA of the CDR3: TGTGCTAGTGGCCCCGGGACTAGCGGGCTCACCGGGGAGCTGTTTTTT. Supplemented by reference TRBV12-5 and TRBJ2-2, the full variable domain reads DARVTQTPRHKVTEMGQEVTMRCQPILGHNTVFWYRQTMMQGLELLAYFRNRAPLDDSGMPKDRFSAEMPDATLATLKIQPSEPRDSAVYFCASGPGTSGLTGELFFGEGSRLTVL.

This rearrangement joins TRBV24-1 to TRBJ2-5, with D unresolved. The ends were cut back, 2 bases at V and 5 bases at J, with 5 bases in the middle. The germline CDR1 and CDR2 sequences are KGHDR and SFDVKD. The CDR3 is 12 residues long. This chain's CDR3 is CATSDSLETQYF. In DNA, the CDR3 is TGTGCCACCAGTGATTCCCTGGAGACCCAGTACTTC.